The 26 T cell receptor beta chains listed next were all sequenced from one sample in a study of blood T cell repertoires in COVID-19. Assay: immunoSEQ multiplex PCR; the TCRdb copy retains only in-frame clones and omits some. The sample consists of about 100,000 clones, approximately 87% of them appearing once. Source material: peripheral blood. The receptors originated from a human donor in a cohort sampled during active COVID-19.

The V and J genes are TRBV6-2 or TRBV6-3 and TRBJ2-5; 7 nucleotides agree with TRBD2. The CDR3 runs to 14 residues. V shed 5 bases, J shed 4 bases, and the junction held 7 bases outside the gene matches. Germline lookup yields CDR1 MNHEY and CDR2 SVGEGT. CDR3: CASSALAVRETQYF. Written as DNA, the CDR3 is TGTGCCAGCAGTGCGCTAGCGGTTCGAGAGACCCAGTACTTC.

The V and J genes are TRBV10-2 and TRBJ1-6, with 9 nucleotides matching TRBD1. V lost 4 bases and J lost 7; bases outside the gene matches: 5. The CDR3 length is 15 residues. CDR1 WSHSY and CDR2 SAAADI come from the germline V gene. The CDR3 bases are TGCGCCAGCAGTGTAAAAGGGACAGGGAATTCACCCCTCCACTTT. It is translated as CASSVKGTGNSPLHF.

For the CDR3, the DNA is TGTGCCAGTAGTTTAAATAGGGGCTGGAATGAGCAGTTCTTC. Translation: CASSLNRGWNEQFF. V is TRBV19 and J is TRBJ2-1; D is possibly TRBD1 (5 bases). Deletions cut 5 bases from V and 7 bases from J, with 15 bases between. CDR3 size: 14 residues. CDR1 is LNHDA and CDR2 is SQIVND in the germline V gene (reference sequence).

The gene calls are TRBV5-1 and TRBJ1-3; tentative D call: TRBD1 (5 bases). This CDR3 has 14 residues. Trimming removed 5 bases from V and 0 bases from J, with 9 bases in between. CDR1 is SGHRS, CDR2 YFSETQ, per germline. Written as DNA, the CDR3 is TGCGCCAGCAGTGGGGCAAGCTCTGGAAACACCATATATTTT. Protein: CASSGASSGNTIYF.

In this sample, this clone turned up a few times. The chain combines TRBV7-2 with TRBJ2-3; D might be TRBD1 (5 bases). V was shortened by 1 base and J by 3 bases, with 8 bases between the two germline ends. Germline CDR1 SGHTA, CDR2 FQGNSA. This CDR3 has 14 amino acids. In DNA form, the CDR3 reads TGTGCCAGCAGCTTAGAAGGGGCGACAGATACGCAGTATTTT. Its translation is CASSLEGATDTQYF.

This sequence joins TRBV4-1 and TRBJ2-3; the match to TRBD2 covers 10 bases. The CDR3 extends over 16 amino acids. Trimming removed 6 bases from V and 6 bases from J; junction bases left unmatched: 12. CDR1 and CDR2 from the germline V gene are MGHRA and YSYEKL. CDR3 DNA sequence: TGCGCCAGCAGACCGGGACTAGCGACAGTCTTCGATACGCAGTATTTT. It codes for CASRPGLATVFDTQYF.

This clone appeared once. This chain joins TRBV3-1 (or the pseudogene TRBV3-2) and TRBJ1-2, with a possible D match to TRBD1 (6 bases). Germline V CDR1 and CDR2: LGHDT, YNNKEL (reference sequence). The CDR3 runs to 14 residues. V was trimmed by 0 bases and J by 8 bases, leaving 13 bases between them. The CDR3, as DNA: TGTGCCAGCAGCCAAGATGGGACAAAGGGGGGCTACACCTTC. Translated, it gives CASSQDGTKGGYTF.

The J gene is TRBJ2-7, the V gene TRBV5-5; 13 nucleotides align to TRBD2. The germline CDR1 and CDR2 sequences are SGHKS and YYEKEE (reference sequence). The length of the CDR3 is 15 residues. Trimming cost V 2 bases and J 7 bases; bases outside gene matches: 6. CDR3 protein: CASSLRTSGSGEQYF. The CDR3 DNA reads TGTGCCAGCAGCTTAAGGACTAGCGGGAGTGGTGAGCAGTACTTC.

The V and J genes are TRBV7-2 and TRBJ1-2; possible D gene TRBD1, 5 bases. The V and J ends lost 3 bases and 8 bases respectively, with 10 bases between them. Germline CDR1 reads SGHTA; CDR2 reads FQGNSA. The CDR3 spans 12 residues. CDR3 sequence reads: CASSLQGRGYTF. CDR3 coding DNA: TGTGCCAGCAGCTTGCAGGGAAGAGGCTACACCTTC. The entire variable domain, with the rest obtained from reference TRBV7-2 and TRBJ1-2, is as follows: GAGVSQSPSNKVTEKGKDVELRCDPISGHTALYWYRQSLGQGLEFLIYFQGNSAPDKSGLPSDRFSAERTGGSVSTLTIQRTQQEDSAVYLCASSLQGRGYTFGSGTRLTVV.

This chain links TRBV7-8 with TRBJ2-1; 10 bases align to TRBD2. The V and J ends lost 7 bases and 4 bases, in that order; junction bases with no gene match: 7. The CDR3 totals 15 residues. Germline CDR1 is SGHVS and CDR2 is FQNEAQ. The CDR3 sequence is CASTLASGSYNEQFF. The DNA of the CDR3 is TGTGCCAGCACCCTAGCTAGCGGGAGTTACAATGAGCAGTTCTTC. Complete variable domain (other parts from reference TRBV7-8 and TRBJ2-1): GAGVSQSPRYKVAKRGQDVALRCDPISGHVSLFWYQQALGQGPEFLTYFQNEAQLDKSGLPSDRFFAERPEGSVSTLKIQRTQQEDSAVYLCASTLASGSYNEQFFGPGTRLTVL.

The chain's CDR3 is CASSRGAGSYYEQYF. CDR3 coding DNA: TGTGCCAGCAGCCGGGGCGCGGGGAGCTACTACGAGCAGTACTTC. J is TRBJ2-7 and V is TRBV5-4; perhaps TRBD2 as D (6 bases). V lost 4 bases, J lost 3 bases, and 17 bases lay in between. This CDR3 spans 15 amino acids. Germline loops: CDR1 SGHNT, CDR2 YYREEE (reference sequence). The variable domain in full, completed from reference TRBV5-4 and TRBJ2-7, reads ETGVTQSPTHLIKTRGQQVTLRCSSQSGHNTVSWYQQALGQGPQFIFQYYREEENGRGNFPPRFSGLQFPNYSSELNVNALELDDSALYLCASSRGAGSYYEQYFGPGTRLTVT.

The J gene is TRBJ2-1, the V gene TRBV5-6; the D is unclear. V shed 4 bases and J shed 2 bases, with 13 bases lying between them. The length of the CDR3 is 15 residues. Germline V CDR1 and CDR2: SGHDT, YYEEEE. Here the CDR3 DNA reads TGTGCCAGCAGCGTTGGTAGCTTGACCTACAATGAGCAGTTCTTC. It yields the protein CASSVGSLTYNEQFF.

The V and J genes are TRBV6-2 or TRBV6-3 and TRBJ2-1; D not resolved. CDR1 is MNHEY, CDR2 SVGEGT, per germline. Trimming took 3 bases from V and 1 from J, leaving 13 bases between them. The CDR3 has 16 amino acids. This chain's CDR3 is CASSYVIAKSYNEQFF. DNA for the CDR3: TGTGCCAGCAGTTATGTGATAGCTAAGTCCTACAATGAGCAGTTCTTC.

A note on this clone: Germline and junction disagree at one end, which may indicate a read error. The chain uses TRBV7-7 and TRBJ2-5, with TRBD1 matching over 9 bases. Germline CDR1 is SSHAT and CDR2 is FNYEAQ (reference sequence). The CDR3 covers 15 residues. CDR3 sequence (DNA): TGTGCTAGCAGCACGGGTGACAGGGGGTATGGGACCCAGTACTTC. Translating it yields CASSTGDRGYGTQYF.

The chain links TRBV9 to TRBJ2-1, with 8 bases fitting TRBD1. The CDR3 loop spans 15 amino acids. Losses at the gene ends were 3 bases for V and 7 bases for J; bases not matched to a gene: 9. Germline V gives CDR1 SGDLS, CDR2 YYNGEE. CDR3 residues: CASSGTQGAGNEQFF. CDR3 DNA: TGTGCCAGCAGCGGAACCCAGGGGGCTGGAAATGAGCAGTTCTTC.

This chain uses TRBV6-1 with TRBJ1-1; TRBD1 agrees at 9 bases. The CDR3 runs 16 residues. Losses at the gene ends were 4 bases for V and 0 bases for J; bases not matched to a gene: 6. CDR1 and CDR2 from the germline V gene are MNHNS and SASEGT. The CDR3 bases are TGTGCCAGCAGTGCCGGGACAGGGCAGTTGAACACTGAAGCTTTCTTT. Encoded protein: CASSAGTGQLNTEAFF.

In DNA form, the CDR3 reads TGTGCCAGCCAGAGGACAGACAATATAGTTAACTATGGCTACACCTTC. Translation gives CASQRTDNIVNYGYTF. J is TRBJ1-2 and V is TRBV19; TRBD1 might be the D (6 bases). This CDR3 is built from 16 residues. Germline V gene lookup returns CDR1 LNHDA and CDR2 SQIVND (reference sequence). V was trimmed by 9 bases and J by 1 base, leaving 21 bases between them. The full variable domain, with the rest looked up from reference TRBV19 and TRBJ1-2, is DGGITQSPKYLFRKEGQNVTLSCEQNLNHDAMYWYRQDPGQGLRLIYYSQIVNDFQKGDIAEGYSVSREKKESFPLTVTSAQKNPTAFYLCASQRTDNIVNYGYTFGSGTRLTVV.

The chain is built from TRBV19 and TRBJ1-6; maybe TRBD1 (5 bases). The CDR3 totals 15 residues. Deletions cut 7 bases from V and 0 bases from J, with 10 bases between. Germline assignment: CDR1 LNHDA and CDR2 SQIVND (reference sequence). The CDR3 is CASNGGLSYNSPLHF. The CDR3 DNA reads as TGTGCCAGTAACGGGGGACTCTCCTATAATTCACCCCTCCACTTT.

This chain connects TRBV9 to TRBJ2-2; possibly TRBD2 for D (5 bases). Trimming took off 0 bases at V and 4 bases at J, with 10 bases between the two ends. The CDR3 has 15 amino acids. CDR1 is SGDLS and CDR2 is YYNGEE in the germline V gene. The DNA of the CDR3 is TGTGCCAGCAGCGTAGCCTCGGGGAGCACCGGGGAGCTGTTTTTT. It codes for CASSVASGSTGELFF.

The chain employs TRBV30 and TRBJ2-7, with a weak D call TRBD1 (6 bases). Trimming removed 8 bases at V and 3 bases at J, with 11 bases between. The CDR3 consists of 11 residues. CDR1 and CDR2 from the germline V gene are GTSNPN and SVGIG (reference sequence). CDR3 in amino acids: CAGSGDYEQYF. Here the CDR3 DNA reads TGTGCCGGATCAGGGGACTACGAGCAGTACTTC. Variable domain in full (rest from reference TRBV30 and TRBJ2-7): SQTIHQWPATLVQPVGSPLSLECTVEGTSNPNLYWYRQAAGRGLQLLFYSVGIGQISSEVPQNLSASRPQDRQFILSSKKLLLSDSGFYLCAGSGDYEQYFGPGTRLTVT.

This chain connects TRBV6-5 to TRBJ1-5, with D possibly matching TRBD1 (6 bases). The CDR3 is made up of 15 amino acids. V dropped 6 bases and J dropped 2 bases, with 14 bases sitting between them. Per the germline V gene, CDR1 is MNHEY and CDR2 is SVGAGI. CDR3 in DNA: TGTGCCAGCAGACTTCAGGGGTTAGGCAATCAGCCCCAGCATTTT. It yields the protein CASRLQGLGNQPQHF.

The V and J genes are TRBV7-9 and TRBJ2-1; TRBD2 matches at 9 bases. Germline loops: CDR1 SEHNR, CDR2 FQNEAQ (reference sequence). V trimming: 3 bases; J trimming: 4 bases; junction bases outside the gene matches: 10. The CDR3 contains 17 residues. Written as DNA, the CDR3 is TGTGCCAGCAGCTTTCTTATTAGGCGGGGGGGTTACAATGAGCAGTTCTTC. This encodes CASSFLIRRGGYNEQFF.

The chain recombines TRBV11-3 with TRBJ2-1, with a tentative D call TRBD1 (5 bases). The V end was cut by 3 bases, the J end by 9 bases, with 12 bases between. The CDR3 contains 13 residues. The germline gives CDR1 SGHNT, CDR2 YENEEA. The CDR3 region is CASSFAGSGEQFF. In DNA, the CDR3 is TGTGCCAGCAGCTTTGCAGGGTCCGGTGAGCAGTTCTTC.

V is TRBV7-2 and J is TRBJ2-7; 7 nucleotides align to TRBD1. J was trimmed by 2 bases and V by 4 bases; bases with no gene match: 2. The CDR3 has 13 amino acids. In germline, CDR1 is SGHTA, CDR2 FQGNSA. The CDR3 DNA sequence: TGTGCCAGCAGCTGGACAGGTCCCTACGAGCAGTACTTC. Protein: CASSWTGPYEQYF.

CDR3 coding DNA: TGTGCCAGCAGCGTGGTAGCGGGAGGTTCCGAGCAGTACTTC. Translation gives CASSVVAGGSEQYF. The gene calls are TRBV7-9 and TRBJ2-7, with 10 bases aligning to TRBD2. Germline V gives CDR1 SEHNR, CDR2 FQNEAQ (reference sequence). Trimming cost V 5 bases and J 6 bases; bases outside gene matches: 7. This CDR3 has 14 residues.

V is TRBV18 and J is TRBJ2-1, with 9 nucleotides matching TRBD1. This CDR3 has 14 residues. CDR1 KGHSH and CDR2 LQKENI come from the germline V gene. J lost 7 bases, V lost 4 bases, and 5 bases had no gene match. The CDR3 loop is CASSRGTGRNEQFF. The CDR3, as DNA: TGTGCCAGCTCACGGGGGACAGGGAGAAATGAGCAGTTCTTC.